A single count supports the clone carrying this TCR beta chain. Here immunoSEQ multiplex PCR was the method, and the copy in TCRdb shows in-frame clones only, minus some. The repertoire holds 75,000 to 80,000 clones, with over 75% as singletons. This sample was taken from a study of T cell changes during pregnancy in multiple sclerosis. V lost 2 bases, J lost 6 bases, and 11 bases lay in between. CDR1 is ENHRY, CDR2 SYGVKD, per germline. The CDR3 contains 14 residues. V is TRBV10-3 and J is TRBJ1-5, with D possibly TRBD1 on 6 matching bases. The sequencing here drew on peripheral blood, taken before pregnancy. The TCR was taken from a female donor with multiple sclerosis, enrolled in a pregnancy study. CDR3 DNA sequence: TGTGCCATCAGTGAGCCGACAGGAGGTCAGCCCCAGCATTTT. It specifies CAISEPTGGQPQHF.